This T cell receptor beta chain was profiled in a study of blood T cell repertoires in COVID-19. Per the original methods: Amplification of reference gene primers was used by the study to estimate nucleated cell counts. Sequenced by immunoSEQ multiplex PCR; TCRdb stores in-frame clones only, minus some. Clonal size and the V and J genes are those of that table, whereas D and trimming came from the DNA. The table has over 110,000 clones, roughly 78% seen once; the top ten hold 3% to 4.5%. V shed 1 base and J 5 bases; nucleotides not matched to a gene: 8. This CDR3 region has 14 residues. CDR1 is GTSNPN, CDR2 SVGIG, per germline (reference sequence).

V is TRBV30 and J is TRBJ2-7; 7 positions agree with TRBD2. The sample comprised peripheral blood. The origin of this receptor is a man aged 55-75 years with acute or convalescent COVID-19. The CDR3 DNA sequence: TGTGCCTGGAGTGGAGGCGGGAGTATCAACGAGCAGTACTTC. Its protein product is CAWSGGGSINEQYF.